The rows below give T cell receptor beta chains drawn from one sample of a study of T cells in Graves' hyperthyroidism and ophthalmopathy. Using its own MiXCR run on the multiplex PCR reads, TCRdb lists one record per CDR3 protein. The sample carries 350,000 or so distinct CDR3 sequences, 15% to 20% recorded once. Sequencing used blood. The receptors shown here come from a woman in her thirties or forties with Graves' ophthalmopathy. Each CDR3 is given with its conserved first and last residue. The D gene is left open where the match is weak. Size is omitted from some rows. Given values are once, few, many or a class for expanded clones.

clone size | D gene | J gene | V gene | CDR3 protein | CDR3 DNA
many | NA | TRBJ2-7 | TRBV30 | CAWSDPDEQYF | TGTGCCTGGAGTGACCCAGACGAGCAGTACTTC
many | NA | TRBJ2-2 | TRBV11-2 | CASSLYTGGGASGELFF | TGTGCCAGCAGCTTATATACTGGGGGCGGGGCATCCGGGGAGCTGTTTTTT
many | NA | TRBJ2-7 | TRBV29-1 | CSVRQLGSLYEQYF | TGCAGCGTTCGACAGCTCGGCTCCCTCTACGAGCAGTACTTC
few | TRBD1 | TRBJ2-7 | TRBV10-3 | CAISPGQLYEQYF | TGTGCCATCAGCCCGGGACAGCTCTACGAGCAGTACTTC
NA | TRBD1 | TRBJ1-2 | TRBV6-1 | CASSTGGFGYTF | TGTGCCAGCAGTACAGGGGGTTTTGGCTACACCTTC
many | NA | TRBJ2-2 | TRBV6-1 | CASTTTVTTGELFF | TGTGCCAGCACCACAACAGTGACCACCGGGGAGCTGTTTTTT
NA | TRBD2 | TRBJ2-2 | TRBV11-2 | CASSGPSSGRARRGELFF | TGTGCCAGCAGCGGACCTTCTAGCGGGAGGGCCCGGCGCGGGGAGCTGTTTTTT
few | TRBD2 | TRBJ2-7 | TRBV20-1 | CSAYRLAGNLYEQYF | TGCAGTGCTTACCGACTAGCGGGTAACCTCTACGAGCAGTACTTC
many | NA | TRBJ1-1 | TRBV12-3/TRBV12-4 | CASSLAGKQKAFF | TGTGCCAGCAGTCTCGCGGGCAAGCAGAAAGCTTTCTTT
NA | TRBD1 | TRBJ1-3 | TRBV28 | CASSAATGKAGNTIYF | TGTGCCAGCAGTGCAGCGACAGGGAAAGCGGGAAACACCATATATTTT
NA | NA | TRBJ2-7 | TRBV27 | CASKKRDTSYEQYF | TGTGCCAGCAAGAAACGGGACACGTCCTACGAGCAGTACTTC
many | NA | TRBJ1-2 | TRBV30 | CAWRWTALSNYGYTF | TGTGCCTGGAGATGGACAGCTTTATCAAACTATGGCTACACCTTC
many | TRBD1 | TRBJ1-1 | TRBV30 | CAWGTGWDTEAFF | TGTGCCTGGGGGACAGGGTGGGACACTGAAGCTTTCTTT
many | TRBD1 | TRBJ2-2 | TRBV12-3/TRBV12-4 | CASSRTGVLSTGELFF | TGTGCCAGCAGTCGGACAGGGGTACTAAGCACCGGGGAGCTGTTTTTT
few | NA | TRBJ2-7 | TRBV11-3 | CASSLGRAQNAEQYF | TGTGCCAGCAGCTTAGGTAGGGCCCAGAACGCCGAGCAGTACTTC
medium-sized | NA | TRBJ2-7 | TRBV7-2 | CASRDTGYDEQYF | TGTGCCAGCAGGGATACAGGGTACGACGAGCAGTACTTC
NA | NA | TRBJ1-5 | TRBV6-1 | CASSKAGSRLQPQHF | TGTGCCAGCAGTAAAGCAGGGAGCCGGCTTCAGCCCCAGCATTTT
many | NA | TRBJ2-7 | TRBV6-1 | CASSPAYEQYF | TGTGCCAGCAGCCCTGCCTACGAGCAGTACTTC
many | NA | TRBJ2-2 | TRBV12-3/TRBV12-4 | CASSYIGKAPANTGELFF | TGTGCCAGCAGTTACATAGGGAAGGCGCCAGCGAACACCGGGGAGCTGTTTTTT
NA | NA | TRBJ1-1 | TRBV15 | CATSRVRGGSLDTEAFF | TGTGCCACCAGCAGAGTGAGAGGGGGAAGCCTGGACACTGAAGCTTTCTTT
few | NA | TRBJ1-1 | TRBV9 | CASSVKGFTSSEAFF | TGTGCCAGCAGCGTAAAAGGATTCACAAGCAGTGAAGCTTTCTTT
many | TRBD1 | TRBJ2-5 | TRBV28 | CASSLTQGPETQYF | TGTGCCAGCAGTTTAACACAGGGGCCAGAGACCCAGTACTTC
many | TRBD1 | TRBJ2-7 | TRBV15 | CATRRGQNTYEQYF | TGTGCCACCAGGAGGGGACAGAATACCTACGAGCAGTACTTC
many | NA | TRBJ1-1 | TRBV10-3 | CAISEGQGLNTEAFF | TGTGCCATCAGTGAGGGGCAGGGACTGAACACTGAAGCTTTCTTT
many | NA | TRBJ1-2 | TRBV6-5 | CASSRSHPTAGGYTF | TGTGCCAGCAGTAGGTCTCACCCTACAGCGGGCGGCTACACCTTC
many | TRBD1 | TRBJ2-4 | TRBV6-5 | CASAEQGARAKNIQYF | TGTGCCAGCGCGGAACAGGGGGCGAGGGCCAAAAACATTCAGTACTTC
many | TRBD1 | TRBJ1-1 | TRBV20-1 | CSARTGGGFGNTEAFF | TGCAGTGCGCGGACAGGGGGCGGTTTTGGGAACACTGAAGCTTTCTTT
many | TRBD1 | TRBJ2-2 | TRBV2 | CASSELTGAGDTGELFF | TGTGCCAGCAGTGAACTTACAGGGGCAGGGGACACCGGGGAGCTGTTTTTT
many | NA | TRBJ1-1 | TRBV6-1 | CATGNRVVISNTEAFF | TGTGCCACCGGGAACAGGGTGGTTATTTCGAACACTGAAGCTTTCTTT
many | TRBD1 | TRBJ1-1 | TRBV19 | CASSKRTGLNTEAFF | TGTGCCAGTAGTAAACGGACAGGACTGAACACTGAAGCTTTCTTT
many | NA | TRBJ1-2 | TRBV28 | CASSLVGGSFQGYTF | TGTGCCAGCAGTTTGGTCGGGGGGTCTTTTCAGGGCTACACCTTC
many | TRBD1 | TRBJ1-1 | TRBV10-3 | CAISESWGGGKEAFF | TGTGCCATCAGTGAGTCATGGGGAGGGGGCAAAGAAGCTTTCTTT
many | NA | TRBJ1-1 | TRBV6-1 | CASTYPGFSNTEAFF | TGTGCCAGCACCTATCCTGGGTTTTCGAACACTGAAGCTTTCTTT
many | TRBD1 | TRBJ1-5 | TRBV19 | CASSAGGGQPQHF | TGTGCCAGTAGTGCAGGGGGCGGTCAGCCCCAGCATTTT
many | NA | TRBJ1-2 | TRBV14 | CASSQGWIGYTF | TGTGCCAGCAGCCAAGGGTGGATCGGCTACACCTTC
many | NA | TRBJ2-7 | TRBV7-2 | CASSGMGGPYEQYF | TGTGCCAGCAGCGGAATGGGGGGGCCCTACGAGCAGTACTTC
many | NA | TRBJ2-7 | TRBV12-3/TRBV12-4 | CASKKRAENSYEQYF | TGTGCCAGCAAAAAGAGGGCGGAGAACTCCTACGAGCAGTACTTC
many | NA | TRBJ1-5 | TRBV10-1 | CASSDWDQPQHF | TGCGCCAGCAGTGATTGGGACCAGCCCCAGCATTTT